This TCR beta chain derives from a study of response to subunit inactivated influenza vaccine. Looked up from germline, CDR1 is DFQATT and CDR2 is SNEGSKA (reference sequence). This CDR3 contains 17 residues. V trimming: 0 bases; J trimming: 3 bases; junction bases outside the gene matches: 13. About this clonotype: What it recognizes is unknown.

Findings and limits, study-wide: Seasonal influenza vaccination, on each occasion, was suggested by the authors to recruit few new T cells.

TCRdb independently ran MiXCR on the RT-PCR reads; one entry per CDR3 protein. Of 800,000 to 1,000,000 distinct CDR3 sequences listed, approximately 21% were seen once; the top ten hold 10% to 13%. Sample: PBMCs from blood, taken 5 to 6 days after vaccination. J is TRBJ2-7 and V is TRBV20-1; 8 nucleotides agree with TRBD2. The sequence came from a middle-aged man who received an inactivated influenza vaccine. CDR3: CSARDPLSGRFNYEQYF. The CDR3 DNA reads TGCAGTGCTAGAGATCCCCTAAGCGGGAGATTTAACTACGAGCAGTACTTC.